A single sample is the source of the 26 T cell receptor beta chains below, sequenced in a study of cytomegalovirus exposure and HLA in healthy donors. Produced via immunoSEQ multiplex PCR; TCRdb's table is partial and in-frame only. This table has about 170,000 clones, about nine tenths appearing once. The sample consisted of PBMCs. The receptors were sampled from a man aged 18 to 35 in good health and CMV-seropositive.

This clone was seen only once. The chain employs TRBV10-3 and TRBJ1-3, with D perhaps TRBD1 (5 bases). Germline V gene data show CDR1 as ENHRY and CDR2 as SYGVKD. The CDR3 runs 17 residues. Trimming stripped 7 bases from V and 0 bases from J, with 19 bases between. The CDR3 coding sequence is TGTGCCATCACCCCGACAGCCCTACCCTACTCTGGAAACACCATATATTTT. Translation gives CAITPTALPYSGNTIYF.

V usage is TRBV10-3 and J usage is TRBJ2-7, with 12 bases fitting TRBD1. The ends lost 0 bases at V and 6 bases at J; junction bases unmatched: 6. Germline V gene sequence: CDR1 ENHRY, CDR2 SYGVKD. The CDR3 sequence is 16 residues long. The CDR3 here is CAISESAGQGASEQYF. For the CDR3, the DNA is TGTGCCATCAGTGAGTCGGCGGGACAGGGGGCGTCCGAGCAGTACTTC.

The chain employs TRBV6-5 and TRBJ1-6, with D maybe TRBD1 (5 bases). Trimming pared 4 bases from V and 10 bases from J, leaving 14 bases between. The CDR3 loop spans 14 amino acids. Germline V gene data show CDR1 as MNHEY and CDR2 as SVGAGI. DNA for the CDR3: TGTGCCAGCAGTTTCCCCGGGACTGGGTCACCCCTCCACTTT. It codes for CASSFPGTGSPLHF.

The rearrangement links TRBV19 to TRBJ1-1, with 7 bases lining up with TRBD1. Unmatched junction bases numbered 9, after V lost 4 bases and J lost 1 base. This CDR3 is 16 amino acids long. Germline V gene lookup returns CDR1 LNHDA and CDR2 SQIVND (reference sequence). CDR3 in DNA: TGTGCCAGTAGTACAATTAAGACAGGGCGGAACACTGAAGCTTTCTTT. Translating gives CASSTIKTGRNTEAFF.

There are a few counts of this clone. The chain employs TRBV27 and TRBJ2-7, with TRBD2 identical over 9 bases. Trimming at V came to 5 bases and at J to 0 bases, leaving 14 bases not matched to a gene. CDR1 is MNHEY, CDR2 SMNVEV, per germline (reference sequence). The CDR3 runs 18 residues. CDR3 residues: CASSRSYLAGLGSYEQYF. The DNA of the CDR3 is TGTGCCAGCAGTCGCTCCTATCTAGCGGGGCTAGGCTCCTACGAGCAGTACTTC.

The V call is TRBV30, the J call TRBJ2-2, with D possibly matching TRBD2 (5 bases). Germline V CDR1 and CDR2: GTSNPN, SVGIG (reference sequence). V lost 6 bases to trimming and J lost 1 base, with 6 bases between them. This CDR3 contains 12 residues. CDR3 region: CACRGNTGELFF. In nucleotides, the CDR3 is TGTGCCTGCCGGGGGAACACCGGGGAGCTGTTTTTT. Full variable domain (missing parts from reference TRBV30 and TRBJ2-2): SQTIHQWPATLVQPVGSPLSLECTVEGTSNPNLYWYRQAAGRGLQLLFYSVGIGQISSEVPQNLSASRPQDRQFILSSKKLLLSDSGFYLCACRGNTGELFFGEGSRLTVL.

The chain carries TRBV6-6 and TRBJ1-3, with 7 positions matching TRBD1. The germline V gene encodes CDR1 MNHNY and CDR2 SVGAGI (reference sequence). The CDR3 contains 16 residues. Unmatched junction bases numbered 8, after V lost 6 bases and J lost 0 bases. The CDR3 spells CASSRQGPSSGNTIYF. CDR3 bases: TGTGCCAGCAGCCGACAGGGACCGAGCTCTGGAAACACCATATATTTT.

The CDR3 reads CASSLRTRIGREQYF. The CDR3 coding sequence is TGTGCCAGCAGCTTAAGGACTAGAATCGGTCGCGAGCAGTACTTC. J is TRBJ2-7 and V is TRBV5-4; the match to TRBD2 covers 7 bases. The CDR3 runs to 15 residues. The V segment lost 2 bases and the J segment 6 bases; nucleotides outside the gene matches: 11. CDR1 and CDR2 (germline): SGHNT, YYREEE (reference sequence).

V gene TRBV7-9 combines with J gene TRBJ1-2; no firm D call. There are 16 residues in the CDR3. Germline V gene sequence: CDR1 SEHNR, CDR2 FQNEAQ (reference sequence). V gave up 1 base and J gave up 0 bases, with 12 bases separating them. The CDR3 protein is CASSLVIGRANYGYTF. The CDR3 DNA reads TGTGCCAGCAGCTTAGTAATCGGTCGCGCTAACTATGGCTACACCTTC.

The chain combines TRBV7-6 with TRBJ1-5; a weak D match, TRBD1 (5 bases). The CDR3 has 14 residues. The germline V gene encodes CDR1 SGHVS and CDR2 FNYEAQ. Trimming took 5 bases from V and 4 from J, leaving 12 bases between them. For the CDR3, the DNA is TGTGCCAGCAGCGTGACAGATGCGAATCAGCCCCAGCATTTT. This translates into CASSVTDANQPQHF.

The table lists this clone with a few counts. Different DNA sequences within this sample yield the same CDR3. V usage is TRBV5-6 and J usage is TRBJ2-5; D is unresolved. CDR3 length: 11 residues. The V and J ends lost 2 bases and 4 bases respectively, with 3 bases between them. From germline, CDR1 is SGHDT and CDR2 YYEEEE. CDR3 sequence (DNA): TGTGCCAGCAGCTTTCGAGAGACCCAGTACTTC. It is translated as CASSFRETQYF.

The chain is built from TRBV10-3 and TRBJ2-7; tentatively, D is TRBD1 (6 bases). This CDR3 has 16 residues. V was cut by 4 bases and J by 6 bases, with 22 bases left in between. Germline V gene lookup returns CDR1 ENHRY and CDR2 SYGVKD. The CDR3 DNA reads as TGTGCCATCAGTGGAGGTCAGGACAGTCTCCAAGGCGAGCAGTACTTC. Its protein is CAISGGQDSLQGEQYF.

The J gene is TRBJ2-3, the V gene TRBV7-6, with D possibly TRBD2 on 5 matching bases. The CDR3 spans 14 residues. V gave up 5 bases and J gave up 2 bases, with 11 bases separating them. In germline, CDR1 is SGHVS, CDR2 FNYEAQ. This CDR3 is CASSPGRDTDTQYF. CDR3 DNA: TGTGCCAGCAGCCCCGGACGGGACACAGATACGCAGTATTTT. The full variable domain, rest sourced from reference TRBV7-6 and TRBJ2-3, is GAGVSQSPRYKVTKRGQDVALRCDPISGHVSLYWYRQALGQGPEFLTYFNYEAQQDKSGLPNDRFSAERPEGSISTLTIQRTEQRDSAMYRCASSPGRDTDTQYFGPGTRLTVL.

The chain is built from TRBV4-1 and TRBJ2-2; TRBD2 agrees at 7 bases. This CDR3 has 16 amino acids. J lost 4 bases, V lost 1 base, and 6 bases had no gene match. The germline CDR1 and CDR2 sequences are MGHRA and YSYEKL. CDR3 protein: CASSQGGGGVTGELFF. Written as DNA, the CDR3 is TGCGCCAGCAGCCAAGGGGGCGGGGGAGTCACCGGGGAGCTGTTTTTT.

A few counts support this clone. The chain has TRBV5-6 and TRBJ1-1, with D perhaps TRBD1 (6 bases). CDR3 length: 15 residues. V shed 3 bases and J shed 0 bases, with 12 bases lying between them. The germline CDR1 and CDR2 sequences are SGHDT and YYEEEE. CDR3 sequence reads: CASSSRDTLNTEAFF. CDR3 nucleotide sequence: TGTGCCAGCAGCTCCCGGGACACCTTGAACACTGAAGCTTTCTTT.

The CDR3, as DNA: TGTGCCACCTCCACTAGCGGGGACCAAGAGACCCAGTACTTC. Translation: CATSTSGDQETQYF. The chain is built from TRBV10-3 and TRBJ2-5, with 10 bases lining up with TRBD2. CDR3 length equals 14 residues. Germline CDR1 is ENHRY and CDR2 is SYGVKD. V dropped 10 bases and J dropped 0; count of bases not matched to a gene: 5.

The genes are TRBV25-1 and TRBJ1-1; 7 bases line up with TRBD1. The CDR3 sequence is 14 residues long. Germline loops: CDR1 MGHDK, CDR2 SYGVNS. V lost 5 bases and J lost 3; bases outside the gene matches: 6. CDR3 protein: CASSYRGEDTEAFF. CDR3 in DNA: TGTGCCAGCAGTTACAGGGGTGAGGACACTGAAGCTTTCTTT.

This chain links TRBV6-5 with TRBJ1-1; weak D call: TRBD1 (5 bases). This CDR3 comprises 14 residues. The germline gives CDR1 MNHEY, CDR2 SVGAGI. Trimming shortened V by 8 bases and J by 3 bases, and 16 bases separated the two germline ends. The CDR3: CASSGRELDTEAFF. In nucleotides, the CDR3 is TGTGCCAGCTCCGGCAGGGAATTGGACACTGAAGCTTTCTTT.

This clone appeared a single time. The chain links TRBV5-8 to TRBJ2-3; D perhaps matches TRBD2 (6 bases). Trimming shortened V by 1 base and J by 5 bases, and 8 bases separated the two germline ends. The CDR3 consists of 13 residues. Germline loops: CDR1 SGHTS, CDR2 YDEGEE. The chain's CDR3 is CASSLFGGDTQYF. The DNA for the CDR3 is TGTGCCAGCAGCTTGTTCGGGGGAGATACGCAGTATTTT.

The CDR3 is CASSPTGGSGNTIYF. The CDR3 DNA sequence: TGTGCCAGCAGTCCGACAGGGGGATCTGGAAACACCATATATTTT. The chain uses TRBV2 and TRBJ1-3; 9 positions agree with TRBD1. J gave up 1 base and V 5 bases, and 3 bases lay outside the gene matches. Germline CDR1 and CDR2: SNHLY and FYNNEI. This CDR3 comprises 15 residues.

The chain employs TRBV2 and TRBJ1-5; TRBD1 matches at 8 bases. Per the germline V gene, CDR1 is SNHLY and CDR2 is FYNNEI. This CDR3 has 16 amino acids. J was trimmed by 1 base and V by 5 bases; bases with no gene match: 7. CDR3 nucleotides: TGTGCCAGCAGTCGGACAGGGTTTAGGAGCAATCAGCCCCAGCATTTT. Translating gives CASSRTGFRSNQPQHF. The variable domain in full, with the rest retrieved from reference TRBV2 and TRBJ1-5, is EPEVTQTPSHQVTQMGQEVILRCVPISNHLYFYWYRQILGQKVEFLVSFYNNEISEKSEIFDDQFSVERPDGSNFTLKIRSTKLEDSAMYFCASSRTGFRSNQPQHFGDGTRLSIL.

The J gene is TRBJ1-1, the V gene TRBV28, with 7 bases that match TRBD1. Germline V gene data show CDR1 as MDHEN and CDR2 as SYDVKM. This CDR3 is built from 14 residues. CDR3 nucleotide sequence: TGTGCTAAGCATGAAGGGGGCTTGTACACTGAAGCTTTCTTT. Protein product: CAKHEGGLYTEAFF.

The chain joins TRBV6-5 to TRBJ2-1; tentative D call: TRBD2 (7 bases). This CDR3 spans 13 amino acids. From germline, CDR1 is MNHEY and CDR2 SVGAGI. V was shortened by 4 bases and J by 8 bases, with 12 bases between the two germline ends. The DNA of the CDR3 is TGTGCCAGCAGTTCTGGGGGGGGCGATGAGCAGTTCTTC. Protein product: CASSSGGGDEQFF.

The chain recombines TRBV7-3 with TRBJ2-7; tentatively, D is TRBD2 (7 bases). The CDR3 totals 14 residues. In germline, CDR1 is SGHTA, CDR2 FQGTGA. Trimming shortened V by 5 bases and J by 5 bases, and 16 bases separated the two germline ends. CDR3 region: CASSPGGSFDEQYF. In DNA form, the CDR3 reads TGTGCCAGCAGCCCGGGGGGCTCCTTCGACGAGCAGTACTTC.

V and J are TRBV7-2 and TRBJ2-7; D remains ambiguous. V was clipped by 0 bases and J by 2 bases, with 11 bases between them. This CDR3 is built from 15 residues. Germline values: CDR1 SGHTA, CDR2 FQGNSA. The CDR3 nucleotides read TGTGCCAGCAGCTTAGCGGTCGAGCCTACCTACGAGCAGTACTTC. This codes for CASSLAVEPTYEQYF.

A word on this clone: Other DNA sequences in this sample translate to the same CDR3. V gene TRBV29-1 combines with J gene TRBJ2-7; 8 nucleotides agree with TRBD1. This CDR3 is built from 13 residues. The V segment lost 4 bases and the J segment 1 base; nucleotides outside the gene matches: 3. Per germline, CDR1 SQVTM and CDR2 ANQGSEA. The DNA of the CDR3 is TGCAGCGTTGGAGGGACAGGTTCCTACGAGCAGTACTTC. It is translated as CSVGGTGSYEQYF.